One sample yielded the 14 T cell receptor beta chains listed below, sequenced in a study of T cell responses to AZD1222 COVID-19 vaccine. TCRdb's copy holds only in-frame clones and misses some; the assay was immunoSEQ multiplex PCR. The sample has over 150,000 clones; 90% are singletons. The specimen comprised peripheral blood, sampled on day 0 of AZD1222 vaccination. The receptors here all came from an adult in good health.

The V call is TRBV9, the J call TRBJ1-2; D is undetermined. The CDR3 sequence is 15 residues long. V was shortened by 0 bases and J by 5 bases, with 14 bases between the two germline ends. The germline CDR1 and CDR2 sequences are SGDLS and YYNGEE. CDR3 residues: CASSVGVTSSYGYTF. DNA for the CDR3: TGTGCCAGCAGCGTAGGGGTGACGAGCAGTTATGGCTACACCTTC.

This chain links TRBV3-1 (or the pseudogene TRBV3-2) with TRBJ1-5, with unresolved D. Trimming took off 2 bases at V and 0 bases at J, with 8 bases between the two ends. The CDR3 covers 15 residues. CDR1 LGHDT and CDR2 YNNKEL come from the germline V gene (reference sequence). CDR3 sequence (DNA): TGTGCCAGCAGCCAAAGCCTCAGTAGCAATCAGCCCCAGCATTTT. It specifies CASSQSLSSNQPQHF.

This clone was picked up one time. The chain is built from TRBV19 and TRBJ1-5; possibly TRBD1 for D (6 bases). CDR1 is LNHDA, CDR2 SQIVND, per germline (reference sequence). The CDR3 sequence is 13 residues long. Trimming removed 5 bases at V and 5 bases at J, with 10 bases between. The DNA of the CDR3 is TGTGCCAGTAGTTCCTACAGGGATCAGCCCCAGCATTTT. Residues: CASSSYRDQPQHF. Complete variable domain (other parts from reference TRBV19 and TRBJ1-5): DGGITQSPKYLFRKEGQNVTLSCEQNLNHDAMYWYRQDPGQGLRLIYYSQIVNDFQKGDIAEGYSVSREKKESFPLTVTSAQKNPTAFYLCASSSYRDQPQHFGDGTRLSIL.

The chain links TRBV30 to TRBJ1-1; TRBD1 might be the D (5 bases). Trimming left V 2 bases short and J 7 bases short, with 11 bases between. The V gene's germline CDR1 is GTSNPN and CDR2 SVGIG (reference sequence). This CDR3 has 12 amino acids. CDR3 loop: CAWSRGVNEAFF. The CDR3, as DNA: TGTGCCTGGAGTCGAGGGGTTAATGAAGCTTTCTTT.

Remarks on this clone: A read error may produce the germline difference seen at one junction end. The chain uses TRBV6-2 or TRBV6-3 and TRBJ1-2; 11 bases match TRBD1. The CDR3 spans 15 residues. Germline V gives CDR1 MNHEY, CDR2 SVGEGT. CDR3 residues: CASSNSGQGVYGYTF. CDR3 coding DNA: TGTGCCAGCAGTAACTCGGGACAGGGGGTCTATGGCTACACCTTC.

This chain joins TRBV4-3 and TRBJ2-1; the match to TRBD1 covers 9 bases. Losses at the gene ends were 3 bases for V and 4 bases for J; bases not matched to a gene: 7. The CDR3 runs to 16 residues. Looked up from germline, CDR1 is LGHNA and CDR2 is YSLEER. CDR3 region: CASSQGDRGGYNEQFF. The CDR3 bases are TGCGCCAGCAGCCAGGGTGACAGGGGGGGATACAATGAGCAGTTCTTC.

The gene calls are TRBV6-6 and TRBJ2-7, with a weak D call TRBD2 (5 bases). Germline-derived CDR1 and CDR2 are MNHNY and SVGAGI (reference sequence). The V and J ends lost 6 bases and 4 bases respectively, with 7 bases between them. The CDR3 covers 11 residues. The CDR3 DNA is TGTGCCAGCAGGGCGGGTTACGAGCAGTACTTC. Translated, it gives CASRAGYEQYF.

This chain joins TRBV7-9 and TRBJ2-2, with D perhaps TRBD2 (5 bases). Trimming left V 3 bases short and J 3 bases short, with 8 bases between. Looked up from germline, CDR1 is SEHNR and CDR2 is FQNEAQ (reference sequence). The CDR3 has 14 residues. The CDR3 sequence is CASSFERDTGELFF. The CDR3 DNA reads as TGTGCCAGCAGCTTTGAGAGGGACACCGGGGAGCTGTTTTTT.

The chain couples TRBV7-2 to TRBJ2-7, with a weak D call TRBD1 (6 bases). Germline V gene sequence: CDR1 SGHTA, CDR2 FQGNSA. Trimming removed 5 bases at V and 2 bases at J, with 16 bases between. This CDR3 comprises 15 residues. The CDR3 here is CASSGDRGTPYEQYF. CDR3 sequence (DNA): TGTGCCAGCAGCGGTGATAGGGGGACCCCCTACGAGCAGTACTTC.

The rearrangement joins TRBV14 to TRBJ2-7; 7 bases fit TRBD1. CDR3 length: 15 residues. The V segment lost 1 base and the J segment 5 bases; nucleotides outside the gene matches: 8. CDR1 SGHDN and CDR2 FVKESK come from the germline V gene. CDR3: CASSQADRASHEQYF. CDR3 bases: TGTGCCAGCAGCCAAGCAGACAGGGCGAGCCACGAGCAGTACTTC.

This sequence joins TRBV3-1 (or the pseudogene TRBV3-2) and TRBJ2-3; 13 bases fit TRBD2. There are 19 residues in the CDR3. Trimming removed 0 bases from V and 1 base from J; junction bases left unmatched: 7. Germline lookup yields CDR1 LGHDT and CDR2 YNNKEL (reference sequence). CDR3 nucleotide sequence: TGTGCCAGCAGCCAAGAGGCGACTAGCGGGGGGTTATGCACAGATACGCAGTATTTT. Its translation: CASSQEATSGGLCTDTQYF.

The rearrangement uses TRBV2 and TRBJ1-4, with TRBD1 matching over 9 bases. The CDR3 length is 15 residues. Germline CDR1 and CDR2: SNHLY and FYNNEI. Germline trimming cut 2 bases from V and 6 bases from J; bases unmatched to any gene: 4. CDR3 in DNA: TGTGCCAGCAGTGAACCCCGGACAGGGGATGAAAAACTGTTTTTT. Translation: CASSEPRTGDEKLFF.

This chain connects TRBV9 to TRBJ1-5, with D hard to call. Trimming took off 3 bases at V and 7 bases at J, with 14 bases between the two ends. The CDR3 is 14 residues long. Germline loops: CDR1 SGDLS, CDR2 YYNGEE. CDR3 region: CASSGTASGQPQHF. For the CDR3, the DNA is TGTGCCAGCAGCGGGACGGCGAGTGGGCAGCCCCAGCATTTT.

Turning to this clone: This sample includes further DNA sequences coding for the same CDR3. The chain combines TRBV6-2 or TRBV6-3 with TRBJ1-2, with D tentatively TRBD1 (5 bases). Germline V gives CDR1 MNHEY, CDR2 SVGEGT. The length of the CDR3 is 14 residues. Trimming pared 0 bases from V and 2 bases from J, leaving 7 bases between. The CDR3 DNA sequence: TGTGCCAGCAGTTACTCGGGGGGGAACTATGGCTACACCTTC. Protein product: CASSYSGGNYGYTF.